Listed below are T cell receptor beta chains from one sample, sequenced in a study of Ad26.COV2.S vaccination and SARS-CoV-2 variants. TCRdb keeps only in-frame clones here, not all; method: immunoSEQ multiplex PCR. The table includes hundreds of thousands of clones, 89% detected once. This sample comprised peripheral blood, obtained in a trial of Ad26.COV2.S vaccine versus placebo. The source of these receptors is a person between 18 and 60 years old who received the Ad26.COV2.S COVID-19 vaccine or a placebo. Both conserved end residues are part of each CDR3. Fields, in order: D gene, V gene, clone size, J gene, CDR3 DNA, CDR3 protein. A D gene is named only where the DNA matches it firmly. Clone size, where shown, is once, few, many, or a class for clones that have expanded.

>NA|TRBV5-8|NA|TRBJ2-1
TGTGCCAGCGGGACCTGGAGTTTCAATGAGCAGTTCTTC
CASGTWSFNEQFF
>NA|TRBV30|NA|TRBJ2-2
TGTGCCAGCCCCCGACCGACCGGGGAGCTGTTTTTT
CASPRPTGELFF
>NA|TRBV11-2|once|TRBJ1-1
TGTGCCAGCAGCTTACTGGGTTTAAACACTGAAGCTTTCTTT
CASSLLGLNTEAFF
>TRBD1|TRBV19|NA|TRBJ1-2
TGTGCCAGTAGTCTGGGACAGGGATCGGGCACCTTC
CASSLGQGSGTF
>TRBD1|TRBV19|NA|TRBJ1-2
TGTGCCAGTAGTACTTCCGGGACAGATAACTATGGCTACACCTTC
CASSTSGTDNYGYTF
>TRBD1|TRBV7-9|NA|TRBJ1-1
TGTGCCAGCAGCTTAGTCGTAGGGGGCTACACTGAAGCTTTCTTT
CASSLVVGGYTEAFF
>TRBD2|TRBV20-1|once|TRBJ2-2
TGCAGTGCTAGTGGGAGGGTGCGGACCGGGGAGCTGTTTTTT
CSASGRVRTGELFF
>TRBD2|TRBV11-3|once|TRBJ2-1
TGTGCCAGCAGCTTAGGCCCGGGGACTAGCTCTCTAGGGAATGAGCAGTTCTTC
CASSLGPGTSSLGNEQFF
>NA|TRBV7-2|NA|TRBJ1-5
TGTGCCAGCAGCCCTGCCCCGGGGGTGAGGCAGCCCCAGCATTTT
CASSPAPGVRQPQHF
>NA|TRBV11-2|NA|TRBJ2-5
TGTGCCAGCAGTCAGGGAGGGGGGGGAGAGACCCAGTACTTC
CASSQGGGGETQYF
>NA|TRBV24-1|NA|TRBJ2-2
TGTGCCACCAGTGAGGCTGAGGTGGGTTCCGGGGAGCTGTTTTTT
CATSEAEVGSGELFF
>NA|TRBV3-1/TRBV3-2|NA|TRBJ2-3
TGTGCCAGCAGCCAGTCTATCACAGATACGCAGTATTTT
CASSQSITDTQYF
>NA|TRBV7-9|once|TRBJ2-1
TGTGCCAGCAGCCCCTGGCTAGGGTCCTACAATGAGCAGTTCTTC
CASSPWLGSYNEQFF
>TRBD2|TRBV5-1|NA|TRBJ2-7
TGCGCCAGCAGCTTGGCCCCTAGCGGGGGCTACGAGCAGTACTTC
CASSLAPSGGYEQYF
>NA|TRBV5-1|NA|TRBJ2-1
TGCGCCAGCAGCTTCAACTACAATGAGCAGTTCTTC
CASSFNYNEQFF
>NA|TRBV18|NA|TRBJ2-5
TGTGCCAGCTCACCACCGGGCAGGCCTGAGACCCAGTACTTC
CASSPPGRPETQYF
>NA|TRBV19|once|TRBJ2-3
TGTGCCAGTAGTCTGATGAGTACGCAGTATTTT
CASSLMSTQYF
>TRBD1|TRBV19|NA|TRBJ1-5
TGTGCCAGTAGTACCAGCGGACAGGGATTTCAGCCCCAGCATTTT
CASSTSGQGFQPQHF
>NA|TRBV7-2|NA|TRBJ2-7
TGTGCCAGCAGCCTGGGGTCCGGATTCCCCTCCTACGAGCAGTACTTC
CASSLGSGFPSYEQYF
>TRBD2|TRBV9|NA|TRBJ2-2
TGTGCCAGCAGCGTGGGTAGCGGGAGTAGTACCGGGGAGCTGTTTTTT
CASSVGSGSSTGELFF